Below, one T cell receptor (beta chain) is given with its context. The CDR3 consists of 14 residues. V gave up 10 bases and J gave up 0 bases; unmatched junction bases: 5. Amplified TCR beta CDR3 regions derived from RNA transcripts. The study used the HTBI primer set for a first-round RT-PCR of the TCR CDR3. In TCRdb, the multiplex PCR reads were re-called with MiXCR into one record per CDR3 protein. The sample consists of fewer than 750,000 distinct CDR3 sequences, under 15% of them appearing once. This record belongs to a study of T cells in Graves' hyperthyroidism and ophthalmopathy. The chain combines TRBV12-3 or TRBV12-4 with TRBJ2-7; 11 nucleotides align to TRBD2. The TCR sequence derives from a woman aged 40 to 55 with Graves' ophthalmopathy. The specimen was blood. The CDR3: CANATSGTSYEQYF. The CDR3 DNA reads TGTGCCAACGCGACTAGCGGGACCTCCTACGAGCAGTACTTC.